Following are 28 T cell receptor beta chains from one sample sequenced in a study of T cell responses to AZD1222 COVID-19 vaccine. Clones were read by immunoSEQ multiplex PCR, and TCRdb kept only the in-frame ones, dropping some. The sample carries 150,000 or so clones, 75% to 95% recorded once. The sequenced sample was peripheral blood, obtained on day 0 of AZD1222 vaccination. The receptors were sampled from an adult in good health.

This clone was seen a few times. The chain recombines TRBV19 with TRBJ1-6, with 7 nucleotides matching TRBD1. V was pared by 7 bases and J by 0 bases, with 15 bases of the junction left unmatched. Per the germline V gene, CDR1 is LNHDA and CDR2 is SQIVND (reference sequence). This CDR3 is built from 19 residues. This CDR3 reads CASTLDGRGQSSYNSPLHF. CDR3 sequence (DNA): TGTGCCAGTACCCTAGATGGTCGGGGACAGAGCTCCTATAATTCACCCCTCCACTTT.

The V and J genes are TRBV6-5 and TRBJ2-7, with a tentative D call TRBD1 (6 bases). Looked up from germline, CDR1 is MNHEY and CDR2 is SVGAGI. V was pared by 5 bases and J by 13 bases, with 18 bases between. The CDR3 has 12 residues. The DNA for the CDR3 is TGTGCCAGCAGTAAGGACAGAGTCGTAAATTACTTC. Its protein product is CASSKDRVVNYF.

The CDR3 sequence: CASSLSQGAVNEQYF. The CDR3 nucleotides read TGTGCCAGCAGCTTATCGCAGGGGGCTGTCAACGAGCAGTACTTC. V is TRBV7-9 and J is TRBJ2-7, with 8 nucleotides matching TRBD1. The J segment lost 5 bases and the V segment lost 2 bases, leaving 8 bases of the junction unmatched. CDR3 length equals 15 residues. CDR1 is SEHNR, CDR2 FQNEAQ, per germline (reference sequence). The whole variable domain, remainder taken from reference TRBV7-9 and TRBJ2-7, is DTGVSQNPRHKITKRGQNVTFRCDPISEHNRLYWYRQTLGQGPEFLTYFQNEAQLEKSRLLSDRFSAERPKGSFSTLEIQRTEQGDSAMYLCASSLSQGAVNEQYFGPGTRLTVT.

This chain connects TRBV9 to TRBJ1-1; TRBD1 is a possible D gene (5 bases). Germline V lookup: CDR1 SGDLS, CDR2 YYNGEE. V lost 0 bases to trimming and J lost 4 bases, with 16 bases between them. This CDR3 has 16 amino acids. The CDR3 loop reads CASSVGSELGVTEAFF. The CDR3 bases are TGTGCCAGCAGCGTAGGTAGTGAGTTGGGGGTCACTGAAGCTTTCTTT.

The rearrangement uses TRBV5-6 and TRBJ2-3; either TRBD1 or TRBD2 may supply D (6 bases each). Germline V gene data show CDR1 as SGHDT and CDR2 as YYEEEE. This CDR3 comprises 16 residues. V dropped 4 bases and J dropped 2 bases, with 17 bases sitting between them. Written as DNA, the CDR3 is TGTGCCAGCAGCCCGCGAGGGGGGCGAATCACAGATACGCAGTATTTT. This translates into CASSPRGGRITDTQYF.

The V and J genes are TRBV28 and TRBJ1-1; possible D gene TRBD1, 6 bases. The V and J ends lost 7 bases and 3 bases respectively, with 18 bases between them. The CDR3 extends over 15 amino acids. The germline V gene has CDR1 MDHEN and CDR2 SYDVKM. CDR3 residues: CASILRSGAHTEAFF. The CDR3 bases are TGTGCCAGCATTTTGCGTTCAGGGGCGCACACTGAAGCTTTCTTT.

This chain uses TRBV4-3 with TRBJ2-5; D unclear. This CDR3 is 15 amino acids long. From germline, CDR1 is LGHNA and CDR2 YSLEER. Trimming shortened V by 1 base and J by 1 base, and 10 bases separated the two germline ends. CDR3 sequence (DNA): TGCGCCAGCAGCCAAGTAAGGGCCAGCCAAGAGACCCAGTACTTC. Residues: CASSQVRASQETQYF.

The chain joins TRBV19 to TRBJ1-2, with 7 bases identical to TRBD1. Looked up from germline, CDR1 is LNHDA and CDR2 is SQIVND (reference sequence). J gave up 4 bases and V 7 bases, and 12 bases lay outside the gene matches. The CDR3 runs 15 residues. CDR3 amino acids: CASKDGAGGTYGYTF. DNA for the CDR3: TGTGCCAGTAAAGATGGGGCAGGGGGGACCTATGGCTACACCTTC.

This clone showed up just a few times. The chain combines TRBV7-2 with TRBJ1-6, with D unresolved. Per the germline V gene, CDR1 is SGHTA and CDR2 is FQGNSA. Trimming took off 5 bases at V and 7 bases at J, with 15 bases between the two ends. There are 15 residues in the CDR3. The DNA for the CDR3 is TGTGCCAGCAGCCTTCGTCGTTCATTCAATTCACCCCTCCACTTT. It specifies CASSLRRSFNSPLHF.

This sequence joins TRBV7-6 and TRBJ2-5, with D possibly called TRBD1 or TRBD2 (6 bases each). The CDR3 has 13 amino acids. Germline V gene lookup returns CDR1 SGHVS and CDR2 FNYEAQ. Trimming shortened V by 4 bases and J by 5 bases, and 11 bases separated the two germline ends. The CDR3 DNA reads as TGTGCCAGCAGCTGGGGGGCATTGGAGACCCAGTACTTC. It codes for CASSWGALETQYF.

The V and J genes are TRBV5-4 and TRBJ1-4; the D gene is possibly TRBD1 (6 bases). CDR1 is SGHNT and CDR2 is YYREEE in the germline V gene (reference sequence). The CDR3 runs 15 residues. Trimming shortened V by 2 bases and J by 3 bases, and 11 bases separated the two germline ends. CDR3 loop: CASSFKGGANEKLFF. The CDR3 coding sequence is TGTGCCAGCAGCTTCAAAGGGGGGGCTAATGAAAAACTGTTTTTT.

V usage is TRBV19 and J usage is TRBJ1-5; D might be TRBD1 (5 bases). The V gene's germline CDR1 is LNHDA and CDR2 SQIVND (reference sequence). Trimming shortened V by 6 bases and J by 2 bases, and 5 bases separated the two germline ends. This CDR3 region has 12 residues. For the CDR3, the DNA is TGTGCCAGTAGGGGGGGCAATCAGCCCCAGCATTTT. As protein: CASRGGNQPQHF.

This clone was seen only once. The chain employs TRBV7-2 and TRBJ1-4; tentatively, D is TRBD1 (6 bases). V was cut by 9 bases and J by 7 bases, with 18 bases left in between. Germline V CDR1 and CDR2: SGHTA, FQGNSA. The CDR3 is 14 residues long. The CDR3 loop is CASHGGALGEKLFF. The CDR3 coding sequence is TGTGCCAGTCACGGGGGGGCTCTAGGTGAAAAACTGTTTTTT.

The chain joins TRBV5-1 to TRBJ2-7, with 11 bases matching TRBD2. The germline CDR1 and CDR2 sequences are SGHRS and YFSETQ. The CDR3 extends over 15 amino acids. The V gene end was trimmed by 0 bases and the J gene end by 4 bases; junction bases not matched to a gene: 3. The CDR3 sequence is CASSLAPSGGYEQYF. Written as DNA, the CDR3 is TGCGCCAGCAGCTTGGCCCCTAGCGGGGGGTACGAGCAGTACTTC.

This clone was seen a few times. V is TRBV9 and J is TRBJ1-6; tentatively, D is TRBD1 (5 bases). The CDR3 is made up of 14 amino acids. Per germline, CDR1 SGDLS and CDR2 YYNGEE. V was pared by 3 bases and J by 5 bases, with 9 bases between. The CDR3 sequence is CASSGQGHNSPLHF. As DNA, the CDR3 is TGTGCCAGCAGCGGGCAGGGTCATAATTCACCCCTCCACTTT.

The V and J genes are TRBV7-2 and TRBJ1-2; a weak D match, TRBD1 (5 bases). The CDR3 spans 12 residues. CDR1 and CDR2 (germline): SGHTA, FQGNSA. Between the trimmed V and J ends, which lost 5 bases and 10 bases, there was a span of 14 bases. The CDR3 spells CASSLPRGHYTF. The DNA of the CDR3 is TGTGCCAGCAGCCTCCCGCGGGGCCACTACACCTTC.

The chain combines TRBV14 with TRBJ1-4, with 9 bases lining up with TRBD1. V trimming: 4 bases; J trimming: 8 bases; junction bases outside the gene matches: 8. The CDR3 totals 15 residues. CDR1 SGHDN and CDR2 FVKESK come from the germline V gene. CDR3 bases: TGTGCCAGCAGCCGCCTAGGACAGGGGAGCGAAAAACTGTTTTTT. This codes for CASSRLGQGSEKLFF.

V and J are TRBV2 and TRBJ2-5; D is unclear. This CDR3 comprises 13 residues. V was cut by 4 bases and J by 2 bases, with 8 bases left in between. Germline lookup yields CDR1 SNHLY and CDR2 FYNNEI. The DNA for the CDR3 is TGTGCCAGCAGTGCGGGCAGTCAAGAGACCCAGTACTTC. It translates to CASSAGSQETQYF. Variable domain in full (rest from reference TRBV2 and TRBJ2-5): EPEVTQTPSHQVTQMGQEVILRCVPISNHLYFYWYRQILGQKVEFLVSFYNNEISEKSEIFDDQFSVERPDGSNFTLKIRSTKLEDSAMYFCASSAGSQETQYFGPGTRLLVL.

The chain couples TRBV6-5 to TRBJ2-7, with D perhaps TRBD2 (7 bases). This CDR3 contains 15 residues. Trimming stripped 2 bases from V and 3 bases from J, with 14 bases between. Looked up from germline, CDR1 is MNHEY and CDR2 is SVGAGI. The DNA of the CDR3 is TGTGCCAGCAGTTACCGGGGGGCCTCCTTCTACGAGCAGTACTTC. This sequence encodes CASSYRGASFYEQYF.

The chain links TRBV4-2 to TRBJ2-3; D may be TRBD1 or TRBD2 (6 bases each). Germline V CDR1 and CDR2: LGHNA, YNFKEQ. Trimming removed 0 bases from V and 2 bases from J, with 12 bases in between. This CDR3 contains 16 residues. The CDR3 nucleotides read TGTGCCAGCAGCCAAGATCCGGGGGCAACCACAGATACGCAGTATTTT. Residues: CASSQDPGATTDTQYF.

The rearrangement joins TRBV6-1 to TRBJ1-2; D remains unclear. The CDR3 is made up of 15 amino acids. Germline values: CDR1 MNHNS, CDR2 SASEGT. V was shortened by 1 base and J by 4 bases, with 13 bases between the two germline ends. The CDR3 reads CASSEGTAHGYGYTF. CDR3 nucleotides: TGTGCCAGCAGTGAAGGGACGGCCCATGGCTATGGCTACACCTTC.

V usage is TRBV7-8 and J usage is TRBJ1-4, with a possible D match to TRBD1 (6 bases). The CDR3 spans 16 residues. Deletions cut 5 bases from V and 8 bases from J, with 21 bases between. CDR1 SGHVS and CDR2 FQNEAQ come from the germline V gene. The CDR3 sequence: CASSQVGGQGGEKLFF. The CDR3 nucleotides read TGTGCCAGCAGCCAGGTGGGGGGGCAGGGAGGCGAAAAACTGTTTTTT. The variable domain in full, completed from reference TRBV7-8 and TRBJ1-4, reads GAGVSQSPRYKVAKRGQDVALRCDPISGHVSLFWYQQALGQGPEFLTYFQNEAQLDKSGLPSDRFFAERPEGSVSTLKIQRTQQEDSAVYLCASSQVGGQGGEKLFFGSGTQLSVL.

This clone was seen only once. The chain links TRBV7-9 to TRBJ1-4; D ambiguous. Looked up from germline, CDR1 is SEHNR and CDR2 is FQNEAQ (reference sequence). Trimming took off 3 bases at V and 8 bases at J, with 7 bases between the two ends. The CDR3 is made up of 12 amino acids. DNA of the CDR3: TGTGCCAGCAGCTTCACTACGGAAAAACTGTTTTTT. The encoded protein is CASSFTTEKLFF.

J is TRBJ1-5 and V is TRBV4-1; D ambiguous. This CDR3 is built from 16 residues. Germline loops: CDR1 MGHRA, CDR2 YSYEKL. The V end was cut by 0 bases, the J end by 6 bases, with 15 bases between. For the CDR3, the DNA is TGCGCCAGCAGCCAAGATGGTAGAGCCCCCGTTCAGCCCCAGCATTTT. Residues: CASSQDGRAPVQPQHF.

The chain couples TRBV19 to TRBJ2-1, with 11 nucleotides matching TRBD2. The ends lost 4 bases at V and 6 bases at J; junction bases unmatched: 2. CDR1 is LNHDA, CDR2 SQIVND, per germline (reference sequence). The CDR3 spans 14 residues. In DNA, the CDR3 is TGTGCCAGTAGTAATAGCGGGGGGGGCAATGAGCAGTTCTTC. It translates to CASSNSGGGNEQFF.

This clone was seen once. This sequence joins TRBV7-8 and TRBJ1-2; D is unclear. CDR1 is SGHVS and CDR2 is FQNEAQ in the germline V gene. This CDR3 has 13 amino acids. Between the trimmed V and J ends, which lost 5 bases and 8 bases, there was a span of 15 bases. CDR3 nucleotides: TGTGCCAGCAGCCCAGTGTCTGGCCACGGCTACACCTTC. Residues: CASSPVSGHGYTF. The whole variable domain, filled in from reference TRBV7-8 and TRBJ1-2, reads GAGVSQSPRYKVAKRGQDVALRCDPISGHVSLFWYQQALGQGPEFLTYFQNEAQLDKSGLPSDRFFAERPEGSVSTLKIQRTQQEDSAVYLCASSPVSGHGYTFGSGTRLTVV.

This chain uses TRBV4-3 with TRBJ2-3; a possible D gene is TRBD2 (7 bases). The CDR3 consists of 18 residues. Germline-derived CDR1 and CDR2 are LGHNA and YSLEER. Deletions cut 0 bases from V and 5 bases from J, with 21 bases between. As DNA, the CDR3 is TGCGCCAGCAGCCAAGAAGAATATCCGGGGGGCAATCTAGATACGCAGTATTTT. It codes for CASSQEEYPGGNLDTQYF.

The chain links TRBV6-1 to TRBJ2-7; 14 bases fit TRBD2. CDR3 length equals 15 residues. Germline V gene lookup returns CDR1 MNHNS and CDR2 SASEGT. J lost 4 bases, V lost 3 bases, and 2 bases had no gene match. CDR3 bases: TGTGCCAGCAGTGATGGGACTAGCGGGGGATACGAGCAGTACTTC. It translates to CASSDGTSGGYEQYF.